Shown below are 19 T cell receptor beta chains from a single sample sequenced in a study of blood T cells in healthy people across ages. For the second PCR, which ran for about 6 to 12 cycles, a sample-barcoded 5' primer and a J-beta primer mix were used. TCRdb processed the 5' RACE reads anew with MiXCR; each CDR3 protein has one entry. The table includes 1.5 million to 2 million distinct CDR3 sequences, roughly 32% detected once. The sequenced material came from blood. The source of these receptors is a woman in her thirties in good health.

The chain is built from TRBV28 and TRBJ2-7; maybe TRBD1 (6 bases). Trimming left V 2 bases short and J 3 bases short, with 14 bases between. This CDR3 is built from 15 residues. Germline V gene lookup returns CDR1 MDHEN and CDR2 SYDVKM. The CDR3 nucleotides are TGTGCCAGCAGTTTAGGGCAGGGGCCCCTCTACGAGCAGTACTTC. Translated: CASSLGQGPLYEQYF.

This clonotype was detected once. The J gene is TRBJ2-1, the V gene TRBV12-5; D is unclear. CDR3 size: 16 residues. The germline V and J ends were trimmed by 2 bases and 1 base, with 12 bases remaining between them. The germline CDR1 and CDR2 sequences are LGHNT and FRNRAP. The CDR3 spells CASGLFPDGSYNEQFF. The DNA for the CDR3 is TGTGCTAGTGGTTTGTTCCCAGACGGGTCCTACAATGAGCAGTTCTTC. The full variable domain, with the rest looked up from reference TRBV12-5 and TRBJ2-1, is DARVTQTPRHKVTEMGQEVTMRCQPILGHNTVFWYRQTMMQGLELLAYFRNRAPLDDSGMPKDRFSAEMPDATLATLKIQPSEPRDSAVYFCASGLFPDGSYNEQFFGPGTRLTVL.

This clonotype appeared a few times. The rearrangement links TRBV20-1 to TRBJ2-6; no clear D. With 5 bases removed from V and 0 bases from J, the gap between germline ends came to 2 bases. From germline, CDR1 is DFQATT and CDR2 SNEGSKA (reference sequence). CDR3 length equals 12 residues. The CDR3, as DNA: TGCAGTGCTCCCTCTGGGGCCAACGTCCTGACTTTC. This sequence encodes CSAPSGANVLTF.

This clonotype appeared a few times. V and J are TRBV5-1 and TRBJ2-2, with D perhaps matching TRBD2 (6 bases). The germline V and J ends were trimmed by 4 bases and 6 bases, with 13 bases remaining between them. The germline gives CDR1 SGHRS, CDR2 YFSETQ. The CDR3 extends over 14 amino acids. CDR3 amino acids: CASSPGGKPGELFF. CDR3 nucleotide sequence: TGCGCCAGCAGCCCCGGAGGGAAGCCCGGGGAGCTGTTTTTT.

V and J are TRBV27 and TRBJ1-2; no clear D. CDR1 and CDR2 (germline): MNHEY, SMNVEV (reference sequence). The CDR3 runs to 15 residues. V was cut by 2 bases and J by 5 bases, with 15 bases left in between. CDR3 in DNA: TGTGCCAGCAGTTTAAGCCAGTTCTCCGTTTATGGCTACACCTTC. This codes for CASSLSQFSVYGYTF.

Note on this clonotype: It may be a read error: a sequence one base away is much more abundant. CDR3 region: CATSTGNSYEQYF. The CDR3 DNA sequence: TGTGCCACCAGCACAGGGAACTCCTACGAGCAGTACTTC. This chain joins TRBV15 and TRBJ2-7; D possibly corresponds to TRBD1 (5 bases). V dropped 4 bases and J dropped 0 bases, with 7 bases sitting between them. The germline CDR1 and CDR2 sequences are LNHNV and YYDKDF (reference sequence). The CDR3 is 13 amino acids.

On this clonotype itself: No conserved phenylalanine or tryptophan ends this CDR3, so it is likely a read error. The rearrangement links TRBV4-1 to TRBJ1-5; 7 bases match TRBD1. The ends lost 2 bases at V and 3 bases at J; junction bases unmatched: 4. Germline V gene sequence: CDR1 MGHRA, CDR2 YSYEKL. This CDR3 region has 15 residues. The CDR3 loop is CASSQLGTDNQPQHL. The CDR3 nucleotides read TGCGCCAGCAGCCAACTTGGGACAGACAATCAGCCCCAGCATTTG.

On this clonotype itself: One junction end does not reproduce the germline sequence, and a read error may be involved. V usage is TRBV9 and J usage is TRBJ2-1; 7 nucleotides align to TRBD2. The CDR3 covers 15 residues. In germline, CDR1 is SGDLS, CDR2 YYNGEE. CDR3 bases: TGTGCCAGCAGCGTAGCCATTGGGGGGGTTAGTGAGCGGTTCTTC. This sequence encodes CASSVAIGGVSERFF.

The chain joins TRBV30 to TRBJ1-2, with D hard to call. Trimming stripped 0 bases from V and 6 bases from J, with 11 bases between. CDR3 length equals 13 residues. Germline V gene lookup returns CDR1 GTSNPN and CDR2 SVGIG (reference sequence). Here the CDR3 reads CAWSVWTDDGYTF. The CDR3 DNA follows: TGTGCCTGGAGTGTATGGACGGATGATGGCTACACCTTC.

The chain uses TRBV19 and TRBJ2-1, with 9 bases identical to TRBD2. J gave up 3 bases and V 6 bases, and 6 bases lay outside the gene matches. The CDR3 runs 15 residues. Looked up from germline, CDR1 is LNHDA and CDR2 is SQIVND (reference sequence). The CDR3 is CASRRAGGHYNEQFF. The CDR3 nucleotides are TGTGCCAGTAGAAGAGCGGGGGGCCACTACAATGAGCAGTTCTTC.

This clonotype was detected a few times. The rearrangement joins TRBV2 to TRBJ1-2, with 8 bases identical to TRBD1. V lost 2 bases, J lost 4 bases, and 3 bases stayed unmatched. The CDR3 runs 14 residues. Germline CDR1 and CDR2: SNHLY and FYNNEI. The CDR3 nucleotides read TGTGCCAGCAGTGAAAGGGGACAGGCCTATGGCTACACCTTC. This translates into CASSERGQAYGYTF.

This clonotype was seen a handful of times. The V and J genes are TRBV7-2 and TRBJ2-5; a possible D gene is TRBD2 (6 bases). The CDR3 has 16 amino acids. Looked up from germline, CDR1 is SGHTA and CDR2 is FQGNSA. V shed 5 bases and J shed 0 bases, with 16 bases lying between them. The CDR3 here is CASSPLSAGHQETQYF. The CDR3 coding sequence is TGTGCCAGCAGCCCCTTATCAGCGGGCCACCAAGAGACCCAGTACTTC.

This clonotype has only a few counts. CDR3 residues: CASSLYGNNYEQYF. The CDR3 DNA follows: TGTGCCAGCAGCTTATATGGCAATAACTACGAGCAGTACTTC. The chain combines TRBV7-2 with TRBJ2-7; D not certain. There are 14 residues in the CDR3. With 2 bases removed from V and 3 bases from J, the gap between germline ends came to 11 bases. The germline V gene encodes CDR1 SGHTA and CDR2 FQGNSA.

Notes on this clonotype: The limits of the CDR3 on the DNA are not certain, so only TCRdb's listed CDR3 is given. The chain joins TRBV10-3 to TRBJ2-2; TRBD2, the table's D call, was not compared with the DNA. Germline V gene lookup returns CDR1 ENHRY and CDR2 SYGVKD. Termini included, the CDR3 measures 17 amino acids. The CDR3 reads CATSGRTAGAHTGELFF.

V usage is TRBV20-1 and J usage is TRBJ1-2; maybe TRBD1 (5 bases). This CDR3 comprises 13 residues. In germline, CDR1 is DFQATT, CDR2 SNEGSKA (reference sequence). The germline V and J ends were trimmed by 2 bases and 6 bases, with 13 bases remaining between them. CDR3 region: CSARQGFLDGYTF. DNA of the CDR3: TGCAGTGCTAGACAGGGCTTTTTAGATGGCTACACCTTC.

A remark on this clonotype: Likely a read error: the CDR3 ends without its conserved phenylalanine or tryptophan. The V call is TRBV9, the J call TRBJ2-7; perhaps TRBD1 as D (6 bases). CDR1 SGDLS and CDR2 YYNGEE come from the germline V gene. Trimming cost V 0 bases and J 7 bases, with 8 bases left between them. This CDR3 region has 12 residues. DNA for the CDR3: TGTGCCAGCAGCGTAGGAGGGGGAGAGCAGTACTGC. It codes for CASSVGGGEQYC.

The chain is built from TRBV25-1 and TRBJ1-2, with 11 bases that match TRBD1. Germline CDR1 is MGHDK and CDR2 is SYGVNS. The CDR3 has 18 residues. J was trimmed by 2 bases and V by 3 bases; bases with no gene match: 11. This chain's CDR3 is CASSDLIAGQGENYGYTF. CDR3 coding DNA: TGTGCCAGCAGTGATTTAATCGCGGGACAGGGGGAAAACTATGGCTACACCTTC.

This clonotype came up a few times. This chain uses TRBV27 with TRBJ2-4, with 8 bases fitting TRBD1. V gave up 5 bases and J gave up 7 bases; unmatched junction bases: 4. The CDR3 runs to 13 residues. CDR1 is MNHEY, CDR2 SMNVEV, per germline (reference sequence). For the CDR3, the DNA is TGTGCCAGCAGTCTGACAGGGGCTAACATTCAGTACTTC. Its protein product is CASSLTGANIQYF.

This clonotype showed up just a few times. V and J are TRBV7-2 and TRBJ1-5; D is undetermined. Germline-derived CDR1 and CDR2 are SGHTA and FQGNSA. The ends were cut back, 0 bases at V and 7 bases at J, with 10 bases in the middle. The CDR3 has 14 residues. CDR3 sequence reads: CASSLAMGKQPQHF. CDR3 bases: TGTGCCAGCAGCTTAGCGATGGGGAAACAGCCCCAGCATTTT.